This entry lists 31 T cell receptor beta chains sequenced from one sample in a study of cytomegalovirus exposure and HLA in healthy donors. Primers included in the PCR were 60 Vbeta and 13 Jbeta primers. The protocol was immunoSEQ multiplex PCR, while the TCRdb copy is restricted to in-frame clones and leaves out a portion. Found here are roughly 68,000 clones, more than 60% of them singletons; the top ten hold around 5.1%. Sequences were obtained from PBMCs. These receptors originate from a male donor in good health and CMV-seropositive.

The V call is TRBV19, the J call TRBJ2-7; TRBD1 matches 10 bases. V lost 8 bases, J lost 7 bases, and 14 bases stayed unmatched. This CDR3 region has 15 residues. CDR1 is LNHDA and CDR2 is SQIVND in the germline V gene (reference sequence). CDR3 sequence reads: CASSITGQGLSEQYF. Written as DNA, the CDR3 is TGTGCCAGTTCCATAACGGGACAGGGGTTATCTGAGCAGTACTTC. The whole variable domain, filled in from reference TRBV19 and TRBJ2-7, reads DGGITQSPKYLFRKEGQNVTLSCEQNLNHDAMYWYRQDPGQGLRLIYYSQIVNDFQKGDIAEGYSVSREKKESFPLTVTSAQKNPTAFYLCASSITGQGLSEQYFGPGTRLTVT.

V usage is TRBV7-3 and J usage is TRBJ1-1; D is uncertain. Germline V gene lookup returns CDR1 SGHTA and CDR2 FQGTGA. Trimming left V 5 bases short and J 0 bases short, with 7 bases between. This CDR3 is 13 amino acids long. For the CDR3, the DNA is TGTGCCAGCAGCCGTGAGTTGAACACTGAAGCTTTCTTT. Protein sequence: CASSRELNTEAFF.

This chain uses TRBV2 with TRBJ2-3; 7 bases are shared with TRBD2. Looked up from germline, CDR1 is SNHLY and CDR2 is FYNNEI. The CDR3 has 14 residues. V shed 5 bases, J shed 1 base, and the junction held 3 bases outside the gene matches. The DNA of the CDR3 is TGTGCCAGCAGTCGAAGCGGGGGCACAGATACGCAGTATTTT. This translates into CASSRSGGTDTQYF.

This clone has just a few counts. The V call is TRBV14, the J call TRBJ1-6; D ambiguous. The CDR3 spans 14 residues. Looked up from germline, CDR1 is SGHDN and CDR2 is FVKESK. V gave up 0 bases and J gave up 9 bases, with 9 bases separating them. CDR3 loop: CASSQDPLFSPLHF. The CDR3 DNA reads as TGTGCCAGCAGCCAAGATCCTCTATTTTCACCCCTCCACTTT.

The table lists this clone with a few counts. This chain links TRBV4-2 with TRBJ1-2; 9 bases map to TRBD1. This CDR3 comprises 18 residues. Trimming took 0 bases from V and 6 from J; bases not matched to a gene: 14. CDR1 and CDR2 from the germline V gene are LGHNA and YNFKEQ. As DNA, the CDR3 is TGTGCCAGCAGCCAAGATCCTCTTAACAGGGGGCCCAAGGATGGCTACACCTTC. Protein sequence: CASSQDPLNRGPKDGYTF.

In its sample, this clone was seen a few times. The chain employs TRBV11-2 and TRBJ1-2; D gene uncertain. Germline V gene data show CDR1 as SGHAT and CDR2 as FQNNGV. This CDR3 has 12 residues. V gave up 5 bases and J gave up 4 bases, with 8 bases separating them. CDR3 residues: CASSGLAYGYTF. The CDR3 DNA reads TGTGCCAGCAGCGGACTGGCCTATGGCTACACCTTC.

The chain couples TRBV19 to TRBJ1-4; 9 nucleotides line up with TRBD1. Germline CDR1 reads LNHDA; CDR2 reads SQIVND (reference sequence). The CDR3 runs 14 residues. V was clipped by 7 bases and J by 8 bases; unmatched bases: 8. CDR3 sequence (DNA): TGTGCCAGTAACGACCCGACAGGGGGAGAAAAACTGTTTTTT. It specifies CASNDPTGGEKLFF.

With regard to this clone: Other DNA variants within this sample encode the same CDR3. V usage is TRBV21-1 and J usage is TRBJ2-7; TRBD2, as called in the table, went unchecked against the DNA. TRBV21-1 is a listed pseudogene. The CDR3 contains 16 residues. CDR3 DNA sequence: TGTGCCAGCAGTAAAGATAGCGGGGGGGCAACCTACGAGCAGTACTTC. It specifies CASSKDSGGATYEQYF.

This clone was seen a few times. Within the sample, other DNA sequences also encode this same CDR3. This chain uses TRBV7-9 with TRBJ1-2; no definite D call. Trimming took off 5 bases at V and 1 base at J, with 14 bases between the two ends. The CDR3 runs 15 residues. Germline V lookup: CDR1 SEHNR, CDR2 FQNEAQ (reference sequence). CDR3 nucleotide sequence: TGTGCCAGCAGCGATCCCCCCGGGAGTAACTATGGCTACACCTTC. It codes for CASSDPPGSNYGYTF. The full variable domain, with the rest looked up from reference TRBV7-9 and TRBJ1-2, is DTGVSQNPRHKITKRGQNVTFRCDPISEHNRLYWYRQTLGQGPEFLTYFQNEAQLEKSRLLSDRFSAERPKGSFSTLEIQRTEQGDSAMYLCASSDPPGSNYGYTFGSGTRLTVV.

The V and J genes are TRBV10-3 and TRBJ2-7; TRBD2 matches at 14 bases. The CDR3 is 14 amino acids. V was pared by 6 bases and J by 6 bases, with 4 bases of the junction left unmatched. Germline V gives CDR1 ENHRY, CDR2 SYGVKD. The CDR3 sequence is CAIRTGTSGGEQYF. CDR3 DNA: TGTGCCATCAGGACGGGGACTAGCGGGGGCGAGCAGTACTTC.

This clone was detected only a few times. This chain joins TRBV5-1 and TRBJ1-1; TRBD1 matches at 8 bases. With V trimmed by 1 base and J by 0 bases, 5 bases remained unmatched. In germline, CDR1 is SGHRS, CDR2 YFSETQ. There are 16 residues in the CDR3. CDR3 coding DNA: TGCGCCAGCAGCTTGAGGCCAGGGGGCGTGAACACTGAAGCTTTCTTT. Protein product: CASSLRPGGVNTEAFF.

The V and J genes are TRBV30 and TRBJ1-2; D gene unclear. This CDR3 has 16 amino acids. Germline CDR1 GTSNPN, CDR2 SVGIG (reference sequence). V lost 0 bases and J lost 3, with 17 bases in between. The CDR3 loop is CAWSVHMGSNDYGYTF. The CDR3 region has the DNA TGTGCCTGGAGTGTACATATGGGGAGTAATGACTATGGCTACACCTTC.

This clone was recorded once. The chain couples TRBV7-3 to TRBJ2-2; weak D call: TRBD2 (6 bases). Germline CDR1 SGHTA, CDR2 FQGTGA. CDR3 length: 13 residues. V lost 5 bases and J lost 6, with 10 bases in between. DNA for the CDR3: TGTGCCAGCAGCGCCACTAGCCCCGGGGAGCTGTTTTTT. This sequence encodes CASSATSPGELFF. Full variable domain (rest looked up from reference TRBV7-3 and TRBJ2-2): GAGVSQTPSNKVTEKGKYVELRCDPISGHTALYWYRQSLGQGPEFLIYFQGTGAADDSGLPNDRFFAVRPEGSVSTLKIQRTERGDSAVYLCASSATSPGELFFGEGSRLTVL.

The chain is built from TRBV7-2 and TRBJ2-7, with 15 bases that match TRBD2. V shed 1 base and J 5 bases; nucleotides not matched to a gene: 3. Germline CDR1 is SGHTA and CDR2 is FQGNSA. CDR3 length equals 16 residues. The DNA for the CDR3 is TGTGCCAGCAGCTTAGGAGGACTAGCGGGGGGGCACGAGCAGTACTTC. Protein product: CASSLGGLAGGHEQYF.

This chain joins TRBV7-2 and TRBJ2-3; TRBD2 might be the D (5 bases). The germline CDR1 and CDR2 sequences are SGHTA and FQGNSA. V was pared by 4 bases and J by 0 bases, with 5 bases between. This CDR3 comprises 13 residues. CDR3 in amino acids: CASSWTSTDTQYF. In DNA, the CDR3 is TGTGCCAGCAGCTGGACTAGCACAGATACGCAGTATTTT.

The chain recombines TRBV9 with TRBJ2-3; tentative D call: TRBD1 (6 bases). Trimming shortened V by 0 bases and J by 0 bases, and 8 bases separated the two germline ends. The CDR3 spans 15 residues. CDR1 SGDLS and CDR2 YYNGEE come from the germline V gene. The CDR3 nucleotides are TGTGCCAGCAGCGTAGGGGGGCCCAGCACAGATACGCAGTATTTT. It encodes CASSVGGPSTDTQYF.

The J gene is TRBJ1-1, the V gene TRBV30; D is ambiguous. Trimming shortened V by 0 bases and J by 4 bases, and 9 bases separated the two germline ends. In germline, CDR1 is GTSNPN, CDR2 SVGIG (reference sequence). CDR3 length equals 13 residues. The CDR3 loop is CAWSVSVGTEAFF. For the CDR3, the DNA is TGTGCCTGGAGTGTATCCGTCGGCACTGAAGCTTTCTTT.

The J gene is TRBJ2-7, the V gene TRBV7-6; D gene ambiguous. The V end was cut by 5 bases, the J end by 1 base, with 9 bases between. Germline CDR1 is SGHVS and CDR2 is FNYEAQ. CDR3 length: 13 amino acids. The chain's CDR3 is CASSPSGSYEQYF. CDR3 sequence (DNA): TGTGCCAGCAGCCCCTCGGGTTCCTACGAGCAGTACTTC.

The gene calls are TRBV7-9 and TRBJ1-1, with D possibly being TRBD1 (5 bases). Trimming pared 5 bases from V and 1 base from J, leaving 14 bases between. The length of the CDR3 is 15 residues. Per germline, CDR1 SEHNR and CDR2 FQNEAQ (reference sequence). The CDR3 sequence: CASSPFLGANTEAFF. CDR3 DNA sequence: TGTGCCAGCAGCCCCTTCTTAGGGGCGAACACTGAAGCTTTCTTT.

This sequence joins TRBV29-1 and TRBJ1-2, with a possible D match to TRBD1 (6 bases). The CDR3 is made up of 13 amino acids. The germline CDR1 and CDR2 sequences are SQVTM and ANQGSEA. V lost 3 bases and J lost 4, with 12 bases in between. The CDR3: CSVETGQRYGYTF. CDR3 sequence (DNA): TGCAGCGTTGAGACAGGACAGCGCTATGGCTACACCTTC. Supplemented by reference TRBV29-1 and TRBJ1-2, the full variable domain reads SAVISQKPSRDICQRGTSLTIQCQVDSQVTMMFWYRQQPGQSLTLIATANQGSEATYESGFVIDKFPISRPNLTFSTLTVSNMSPEDSSIYLCSVETGQRYGYTFGSGTRLTVV.

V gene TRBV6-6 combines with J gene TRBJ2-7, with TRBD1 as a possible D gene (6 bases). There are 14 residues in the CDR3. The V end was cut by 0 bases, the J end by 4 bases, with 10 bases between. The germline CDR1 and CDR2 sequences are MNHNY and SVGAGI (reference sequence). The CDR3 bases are TGTGCCAGCAGTTACTCGACAGGCAAATACGAGCAGTACTTC. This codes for CASSYSTGKYEQYF.

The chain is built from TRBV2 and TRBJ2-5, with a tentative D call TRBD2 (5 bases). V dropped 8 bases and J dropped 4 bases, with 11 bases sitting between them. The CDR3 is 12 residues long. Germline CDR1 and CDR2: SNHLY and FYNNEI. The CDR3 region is CASGSFPETQYF. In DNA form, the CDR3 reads TGTGCCAGCGGGAGCTTCCCAGAGACCCAGTACTTC. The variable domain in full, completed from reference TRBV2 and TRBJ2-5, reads EPEVTQTPSHQVTQMGQEVILRCVPISNHLYFYWYRQILGQKVEFLVSFYNNEISEKSEIFDDQFSVERPDGSNFTLKIRSTKLEDSAMYFCASGSFPETQYFGPGTRLLVL.

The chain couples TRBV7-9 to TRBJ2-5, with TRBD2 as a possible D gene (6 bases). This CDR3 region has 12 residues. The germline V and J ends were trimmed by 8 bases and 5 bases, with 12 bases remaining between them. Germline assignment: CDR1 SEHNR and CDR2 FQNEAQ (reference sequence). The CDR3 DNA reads TGTGCCAGCTCTGCGGGACTCGAGACCCAGTACTTC. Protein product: CASSAGLETQYF.

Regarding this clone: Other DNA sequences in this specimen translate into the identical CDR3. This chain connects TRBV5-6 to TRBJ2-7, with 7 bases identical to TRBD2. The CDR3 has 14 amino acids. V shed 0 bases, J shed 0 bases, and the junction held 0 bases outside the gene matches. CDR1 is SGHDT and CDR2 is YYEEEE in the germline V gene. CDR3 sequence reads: CASSLGGSSYEQYF. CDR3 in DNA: TGTGCCAGCAGCTTGGGCGGGAGCTCCTACGAGCAGTACTTC.

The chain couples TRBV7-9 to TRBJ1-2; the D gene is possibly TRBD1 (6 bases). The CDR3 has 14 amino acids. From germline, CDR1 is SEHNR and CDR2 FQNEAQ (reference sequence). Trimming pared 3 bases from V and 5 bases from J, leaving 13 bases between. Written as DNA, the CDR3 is TGTGCCAGCAGCTTTCCGACAGGACCGTATGGCTACACCTTC. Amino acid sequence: CASSFPTGPYGYTF.

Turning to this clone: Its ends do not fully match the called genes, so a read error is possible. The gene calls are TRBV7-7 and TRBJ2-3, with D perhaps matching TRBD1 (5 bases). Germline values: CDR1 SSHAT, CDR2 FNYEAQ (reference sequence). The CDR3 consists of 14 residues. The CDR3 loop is CASSLDSTADTQYF. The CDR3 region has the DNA TGTGCTAGCAGCTTAGACAGCACGGCAGATACGCAGTATTTT.

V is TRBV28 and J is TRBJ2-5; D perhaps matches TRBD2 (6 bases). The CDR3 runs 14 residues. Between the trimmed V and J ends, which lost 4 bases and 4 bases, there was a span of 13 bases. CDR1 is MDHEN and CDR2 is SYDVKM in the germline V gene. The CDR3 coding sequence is TGTGCCAGCAGTTCCCCCGGGGGTCGAGAGACCCAGTACTTC. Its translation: CASSSPGGRETQYF.

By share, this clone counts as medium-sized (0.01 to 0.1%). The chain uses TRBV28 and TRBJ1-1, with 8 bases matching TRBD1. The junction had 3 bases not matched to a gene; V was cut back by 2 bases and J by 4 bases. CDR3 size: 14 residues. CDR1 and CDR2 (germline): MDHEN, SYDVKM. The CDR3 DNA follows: TGTGCCAGCAGTTTAGTGCAGGGGGCCACTGAAGCTTTCTTT. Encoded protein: CASSLVQGATEAFF.

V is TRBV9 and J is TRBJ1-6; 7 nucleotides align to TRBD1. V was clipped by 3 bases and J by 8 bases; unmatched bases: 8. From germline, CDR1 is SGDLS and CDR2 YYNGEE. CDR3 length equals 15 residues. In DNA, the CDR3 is TGTGCCAGCAGCGCCTCGACAGGGTTCTATTCACCCCTCCACTTT. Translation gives CASSASTGFYSPLHF. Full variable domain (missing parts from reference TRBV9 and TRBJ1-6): DSGVTQTPKHLITATGQRVTLRCSPRSGDLSVYWYQQSLDQGLQFLIQYYNGEERAKGNILERFSAQQFPDLHSELNLSSLELGDSALYFCASSASTGFYSPLHFGNGTRLTVT.

In nucleotides, the CDR3 is TGTGCCATCAGTGATATTAGCGGGGTGGATGAGCAGTTCTTC. It codes for CAISDISGVDEQFF. The V and J genes are TRBV10-3 and TRBJ2-1; 8 nucleotides match TRBD2. The CDR3 is 14 residues long. With V trimmed by 3 bases and J by 8 bases, 6 bases remained unmatched. Looked up from germline, CDR1 is ENHRY and CDR2 is SYGVKD.

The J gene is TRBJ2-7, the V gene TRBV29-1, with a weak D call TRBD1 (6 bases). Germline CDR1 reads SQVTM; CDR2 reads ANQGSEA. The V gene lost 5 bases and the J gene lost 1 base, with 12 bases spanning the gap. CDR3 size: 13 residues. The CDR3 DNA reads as TGCAGCGTTATTGGACAGTTGTCCTACGAGCAGTACTTC. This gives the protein CSVIGQLSYEQYF.